This T cell receptor beta chain is drawn from a study of monozygotic twins with inflammatory bowel disease. Overall study results and limits: Lower sharing of clonotypes with other individuals was seen in IBD patients than in healthy twins. This was most marked in patients showing signs of disease activity. A lone strong IBD-associated signal or clonotype found no support.

The germline gives CDR1 SGHAT, CDR2 FQNNGV. The CDR3 is 14 residues long. TCRdb reprocessed the 5' RACE reads; each CDR3 protein has one entry and no DNA is given. This sample's table reports around 380,000 distinct CDR3 sequences. Worth noting for this clonotype: What it binds is unknown.

The sequenced sample consisted of blood. The clonotype comes from a human donor with ulcerative colitis or Crohn's disease, or a healthy co-twin of an affected twin (not recorded which). This chain joins TRBV11-2 and TRBJ1-1. CDR3 loop: CASSLAGRSTEAFF.